In its sample, the clone carrying this T cell receptor (beta chain) was seen a few times. Its antigen remains unidentified. The data stem from a study of CD8+ T cells in alopecia areata. Broader study findings: Patients displayed less clarity in TCR sharing than mice, a finding possibly related to HLA. Higher clonality and more expanded CD8+ clones appeared in lesional than normal scalp.

Extracted RNA was reverse transcribed, and the resulting cDNA served as sequencing template. Clones were sequenced by immunoSEQ multiplex PCR, and TCRdb holds only the in-frame ones, with some missing. The sample includes more than 95,000 clones, less than 70% of them seen just once. Researchers picked out CD4+ and CD8+ T cells from PBMCs by sorting. The CDR3 runs to 15 residues. The V gene's germline CDR1 is PRHDT and CDR2 FYEKMQ (reference sequence). V was pared by 8 bases and J by 1 base, with 8 bases of the junction left unmatched. This clonotype was sampled from a human donor in good health. The source material was CD4+ T cells sorted from blood. The chain couples TRBV13 to TRBJ1-2; TRBD1 matches at 9 bases. DNA for the CDR3: TGTGCCAGCCACCCTCCGGGACAGGGTAACTATGGCTACACCTTC. It translates to CASHPPGQGNYGYTF.